The T cell receptor beta chain under discussion was sequenced for a study of blood T cell repertoires in COVID-19. The wider study: Samples of COVID-19 (acute and convalescent) were obtained from the United States, Italy and Spain. PBMCs, B-cell-depleted T cells, or T cells were the source of the cDNA or gDNA that made up the material.

Clones were read by immunoSEQ multiplex PCR, and TCRdb kept only the in-frame ones, dropping some. The table has around 40,000 clones, about nine tenths seen once. The CDR3 covers 13 residues. V dropped 0 bases and J dropped 2 bases, with 5 bases sitting between them. Germline-derived CDR1 and CDR2 are GTSNPN and SVGIG (reference sequence). The specimen was peripheral blood. The sequence derives from a woman over 75 with acute or convalescent COVID-19. The chain is built from TRBV30 and TRBJ1-5; D gene uncertain. The DNA of the CDR3 is TGTGCCTGGAGTGTCAGTGGCAATCAGCCCCAGCATTTT. Translated, it gives CAWSVSGNQPQHF.